Below are 18 T cell receptor beta chains sequenced from a single sample in a study of post-analysis software for immune sequencing data. General study findings and limits: Controls had lower frequencies than patients of roughly five TRBV segments, which included TRBV5-6, TRBV5-1 and TRBV20-1.

For these receptors, no antigen is known. Every TCR beta cDNA library bore unique molecular identifiers. Each CDR3 protein gets one entry after TCRdb re-called the PCR reads with MiXCR. The data show some 690,000 distinct CDR3 sequences, roughly 30% seen once. Sequencing was done on a sample of blood. All receptors come from a girl between 5 and 17 years old with multiple sclerosis.

V is TRBV2 and J is TRBJ2-1; D unresolved. The V and J ends lost 7 bases and 8 bases respectively, with 24 bases between them. Germline V gene lookup returns CDR1 SNHLY and CDR2 FYNNEI. CDR3 size: 16 residues. This CDR3 reads CASILLRQTKGDEQFF. CDR3 coding DNA: TGTGCCAGCATCCTCTTGAGGCAGACGAAAGGCGATGAGCAGTTCTTC.

This clonotype was counted only a few times. The CDR3: CASSLKPEGIPAYTF. Here the CDR3 DNA reads TGTGCCAGCAGCCTAAAACCGGAGGGAATCCCCGCCTACACCTTC. This chain uses TRBV6-2 or TRBV6-3 with TRBJ1-2; no clear D. Germline CDR1 MNHEY, CDR2 SVGEGT. V was shortened by 6 bases and J by 10 bases, with 24 bases between the two germline ends. This CDR3 has 15 residues.

Only a few counts were recorded for this clonotype. V and J are TRBV6-2 or TRBV6-3 and TRBJ2-5; 8 positions match TRBD2. After removal of 3 bases from V and 11 bases from J, the junction contained 14 bases not matched to a gene. The CDR3 loop spans 15 amino acids. Germline V gene data show CDR1 as MNHEY and CDR2 as SVGEGT. The CDR3 nucleotides are TGTGCCAGCAGTTATAGCGGGAACGATCTGTGGGAGCAGTACTTC. This codes for CASSYSGNDLWEQYF.

This clonotype has a single count. One end of the junction does not line up with germline, which may come from a read error. This rearrangement joins TRBV28 to TRBJ2-3, with TRBD1 matching 8 bases. The CDR3 consists of 18 residues. Germline CDR1 reads MDHEN; CDR2 reads SYDVKM. CDR3 loop: CAGSLLGTGWRGTDTQYF. The CDR3 DNA reads as TGTGCCGGCAGTCTTCTCGGGACAGGCTGGAGGGGCACAGATACGCAGTATTTT.

J is TRBJ1-2 and V is TRBV6-5; 8 nucleotides line up with TRBD1. This CDR3 region has 13 residues. J lost 6 bases, V lost 6 bases, and 6 bases had no gene match. The V gene's germline CDR1 is MNHEY and CDR2 SVGAGI. The CDR3 sequence is CASRDRAADGYTF. CDR3 sequence (DNA): TGTGCCAGCAGGGACAGGGCGGCGGATGGCTACACCTTC.

In this sample, this clonotype turned up a few times. The chain combines TRBV2 with TRBJ2-1; D might be TRBD2 (5 bases). Germline CDR1 and CDR2: SNHLY and FYNNEI. The CDR3 runs to 15 residues. Trimming shortened V by 7 bases and J by 9 bases, and 22 bases separated the two germline ends. CDR3 sequence reads: CASMRPGVWSLEQFF. The CDR3 coding sequence is TGTGCCAGCATGAGGCCCGGGGTTTGGAGTCTTGAGCAGTTCTTC.

V and J are TRBV29-1 and TRBJ2-3; 10 nucleotides line up with TRBD2. The J segment lost 2 bases and the V segment lost 5 bases, leaving 7 bases of the junction unmatched. This CDR3 contains 15 residues. Germline V gene lookup returns CDR1 SQVTM and CDR2 ANQGSEA. Here the CDR3 DNA reads TGCAGCGTTCGGACTAGCGGAGTTTACACAGATACGCAGTATTTT. It translates to CSVRTSGVYTDTQYF.

This clonotype was observed a handful of times. The chain couples TRBV27 to TRBJ2-1; TRBD1 matches at 8 bases. The V segment lost 6 bases and the J segment 6 bases; nucleotides outside the gene matches: 7. Germline V gives CDR1 MNHEY, CDR2 SMNVEV (reference sequence). This CDR3 is built from 14 residues. CDR3 sequence: CASSPGQVFNEQFF. The CDR3 nucleotides read TGTGCCAGCAGCCCGGGACAGGTATTCAATGAGCAGTTCTTC.

This clonotype has more than one count but fewer than ten. V gene TRBV20-1 combines with J gene TRBJ2-3, with a tentative D call TRBD2 (5 bases). The CDR3 runs to 15 residues. Germline V gene lookup returns CDR1 DFQATT and CDR2 SNEGSKA (reference sequence). Trimming stripped 0 bases from V and 5 bases from J, with 15 bases between. CDR3 protein: CSARDFYGKGDTQYF. CDR3 sequence (DNA): TGCAGTGCTAGAGATTTCTACGGGAAGGGAGATACGCAGTATTTT.

This clonotype occurred a few times. V usage is TRBV20-1 and J usage is TRBJ1-2; no firm D call. The germline CDR1 and CDR2 sequences are DFQATT and SNEGSKA (reference sequence). V gave up 0 bases and J gave up 8 bases, with 10 bases separating them. There are 12 residues in the CDR3. The DNA for the CDR3 is TGCAGTGCTAGAGATATCAAGTGGGGCTACACCTTC. Protein sequence: CSARDIKWGYTF.

This clonotype was seen a few times. This chain uses TRBV27 with TRBJ2-7; 8 nucleotides agree with TRBD1. J gave up 5 bases and V 5 bases, and 5 bases lay outside the gene matches. Looked up from germline, CDR1 is MNHEY and CDR2 is SMNVEV (reference sequence). The CDR3 loop spans 13 amino acids. The CDR3 protein is CASSSGTGHEQYF. The CDR3 DNA sequence: TGTGCCAGCAGTAGTGGGACAGGCCACGAGCAGTACTTC.

The chain carries TRBV20-1 and TRBJ2-7; no clear D. Germline V gene lookup returns CDR1 DFQATT and CDR2 SNEGSKA (reference sequence). This CDR3 comprises 11 residues. V lost 3 bases, J lost 5 bases, and 8 bases lay in between. CDR3: CSASRANEQYF. CDR3 coding DNA: TGCAGTGCTAGCCGGGCTAACGAGCAGTACTTC.

This clonotype was seen repeatedly, ten times or more. This sequence joins TRBV6-4 and TRBJ2-7; the match to TRBD1 covers 11 bases. Losses at the gene ends were 5 bases for V and 6 bases for J; bases not matched to a gene: 3. The CDR3 is made up of 13 amino acids. Germline-derived CDR1 and CDR2 are MRHNA and SNTAGT. This chain's CDR3 is CASSRGTGGEQYF. Written as DNA, the CDR3 is TGTGCCAGCAGTCGCGGGACAGGGGGCGAGCAGTACTTC.

The genes are TRBV7-2 and TRBJ2-7, with D unresolved. The CDR3 consists of 14 residues. CDR1 is SGHTA and CDR2 is FQGNSA in the germline V gene. The V gene lost 0 bases and the J gene lost 0 bases, with 6 bases spanning the gap. The CDR3 loop is CASSLAEDSYEQYF. As DNA, the CDR3 is TGTGCCAGCAGCTTAGCGGAAGACTCCTACGAGCAGTACTTC.

This clonotype appeared many times. This chain links TRBV29-1 with TRBJ2-1; D is ambiguous. Deletions cut 0 bases from V and 8 bases from J, with 5 bases between. The CDR3 runs to 11 residues. CDR1 is SQVTM and CDR2 is ANQGSEA in the germline V gene. The CDR3 spells CSVEDVDEQFF. In DNA, the CDR3 is TGCAGCGTTGAAGATGTGGATGAGCAGTTCTTC.

V gene TRBV7-2 combines with J gene TRBJ1-1; the D is unclear. The V gene lost 5 bases and the J gene lost 7 bases, with 11 bases spanning the gap. This CDR3 has 12 residues. Germline CDR1 and CDR2: SGHTA and FQGNSA. The CDR3 DNA follows: TGTGCCAGCAGCCCGCAAGCGCTTGAAGCTTTCTTT. Translation: CASSPQALEAFF.

The chain is built from TRBV19 and TRBJ1-1; the D gene is possibly TRBD1 (6 bases). The ends were cut back, 3 bases at V and 12 bases at J, with 20 bases in the middle. CDR1 and CDR2 from the germline V gene are LNHDA and SQIVND (reference sequence). This CDR3 is built from 14 residues. The CDR3 is CASSIAGVNTETFF. The DNA of the CDR3 is TGTGCCAGTAGTATCGCAGGGGTGAACACTGAGACTTTCTTT.

This clonotype was detected a few times. This sequence joins TRBV6-4 and TRBJ2-1, with a weak D call TRBD2 (6 bases). The V and J ends lost 4 bases and 5 bases respectively, with 15 bases between them. The CDR3 runs to 15 residues. The germline V gene has CDR1 MRHNA and CDR2 SNTAGT. The CDR3 DNA reads as TGTGCCAGCAGTGCTTCCGGGAGCGTCCACAATGAGCAGTTCTTC. Residues: CASSASGSVHNEQFF.